In this sample, the clone carrying this T cell receptor beta chain turned up a few times. A much larger clonotype is one base distant, so this may be a read error. CDR1 is MDHEN, CDR2 SYDVKM, per germline. The CDR3 spans 15 residues. The V gene end was trimmed by 4 bases and the J gene end by 7 bases; junction bases not matched to a gene: 13. The data originate from a study of regulatory T cells in long-lasting Graves disease. Stated time point: newly diagnosed GD, antithyroid drugs for less than 3 months. PBMC-extracted RNA yielded the TCR library. With iRepertoire HTBI primers and Arm-PCR of CDR3 regions, TCR beta libraries were built. TCRdb recomputed calls from the multiplex PCR reads with MiXCR, one row per CDR3 protein. The sample has about 620,000 distinct CDR3 sequences, approximately 15% seen once. These data were likewise used in another study, on T cells in Graves' hyperthyroidism and ophthalmopathy.

The sequence derives from a woman aged 30 to 39 with Graves disease. The chain couples TRBV28 to TRBJ2-7, with 7 positions matching TRBD2. The material sequenced was peripheral blood mononuclear cells (PBMCs), taken at new diagnosis, from a patient treated with antithyroid drugs. This CDR3 reads CASSSTRGSNREQYF. For the CDR3, the DNA is TGTGCCAGCAGTTCGACTCGCGGGAGTAATAGGGAGCAGTACTTC.